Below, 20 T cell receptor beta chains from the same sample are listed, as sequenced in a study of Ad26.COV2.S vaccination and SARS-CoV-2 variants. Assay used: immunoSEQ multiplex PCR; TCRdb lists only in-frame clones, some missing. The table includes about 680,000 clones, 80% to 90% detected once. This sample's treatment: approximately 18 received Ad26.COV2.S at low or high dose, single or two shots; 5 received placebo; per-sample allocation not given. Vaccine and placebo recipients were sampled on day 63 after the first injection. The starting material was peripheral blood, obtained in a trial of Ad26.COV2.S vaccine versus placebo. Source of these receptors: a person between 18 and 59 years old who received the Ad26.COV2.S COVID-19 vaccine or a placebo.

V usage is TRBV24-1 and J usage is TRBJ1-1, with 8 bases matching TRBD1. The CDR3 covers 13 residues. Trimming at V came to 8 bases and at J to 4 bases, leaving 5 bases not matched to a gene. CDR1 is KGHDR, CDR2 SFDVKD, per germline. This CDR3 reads CATTGQGGTEAFF. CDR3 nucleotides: TGTGCCACCACCGGACAGGGTGGCACTGAAGCTTTCTTT.

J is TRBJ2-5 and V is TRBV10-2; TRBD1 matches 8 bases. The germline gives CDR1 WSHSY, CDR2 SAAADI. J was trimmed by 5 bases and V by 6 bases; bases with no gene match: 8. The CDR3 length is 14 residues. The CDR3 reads CASRSGQGYETQYF. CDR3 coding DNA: TGCGCCAGCAGATCAGGACAGGGATATGAGACCCAGTACTTC.

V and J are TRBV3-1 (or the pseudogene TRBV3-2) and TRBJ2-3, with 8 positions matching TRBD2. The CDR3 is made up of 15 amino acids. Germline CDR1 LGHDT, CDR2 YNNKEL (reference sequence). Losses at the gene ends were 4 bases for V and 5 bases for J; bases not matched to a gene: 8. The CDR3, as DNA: TGTGCCAGCAGCCCGGGACTAGTAGTTTTAGATACGCAGTATTTT. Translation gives CASSPGLVVLDTQYF.

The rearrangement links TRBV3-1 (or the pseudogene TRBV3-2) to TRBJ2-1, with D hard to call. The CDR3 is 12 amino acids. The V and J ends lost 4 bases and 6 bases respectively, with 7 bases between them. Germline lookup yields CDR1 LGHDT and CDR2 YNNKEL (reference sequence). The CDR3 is CASSRRANEQFF. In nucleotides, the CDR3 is TGTGCCAGCAGCCGCCGAGCCAATGAGCAGTTCTTC.

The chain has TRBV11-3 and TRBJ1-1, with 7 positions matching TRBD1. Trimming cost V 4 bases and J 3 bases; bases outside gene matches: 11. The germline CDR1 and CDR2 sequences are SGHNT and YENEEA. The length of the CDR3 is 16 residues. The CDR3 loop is CASSSQGGAEDTEAFF. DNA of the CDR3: TGTGCCAGCAGCTCCCAGGGGGGGGCGGAGGACACTGAAGCTTTCTTT.

The CDR3 is CASSHGTGGTDWYGYTF. The DNA of the CDR3 is TGTGCCAGCAGCCACGGGACAGGGGGCACAGACTGGTATGGCTACACCTTC. The V and J genes are TRBV5-6 and TRBJ1-2, with TRBD1 matching 12 bases. This CDR3 spans 17 amino acids. Germline V gene lookup returns CDR1 SGHDT and CDR2 YYEEEE. J was trimmed by 5 bases and V by 4 bases; bases with no gene match: 12. Looking up the rest from reference TRBV5-6 and TRBJ1-2 gives the full variable domain: DAGVTQSPTHLIKTRGQQVTLRCSPKSGHDTVSWYQQALGQGPQFIFQYYEEEERQRGNFPDRFSGHQFPNYSSELNVNALLLGDSALYLCASSHGTGGTDWYGYTFGSGTRLTVV.

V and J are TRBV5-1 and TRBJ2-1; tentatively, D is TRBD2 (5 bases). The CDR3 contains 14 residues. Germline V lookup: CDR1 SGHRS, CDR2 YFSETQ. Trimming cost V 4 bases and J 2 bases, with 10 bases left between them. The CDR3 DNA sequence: TGCGCCAGCAGCCGGAGCGGAACCTACAATGAGCAGTTCTTC. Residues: CASSRSGTYNEQFF.

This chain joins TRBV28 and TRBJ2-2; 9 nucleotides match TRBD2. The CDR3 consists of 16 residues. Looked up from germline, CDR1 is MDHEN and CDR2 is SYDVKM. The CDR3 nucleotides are TGTGCTCTCGGGGGGGCTAGCGGGGCGAACACCGGGGAGCTGTTTTTT. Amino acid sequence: CALGGASGANTGELFF.

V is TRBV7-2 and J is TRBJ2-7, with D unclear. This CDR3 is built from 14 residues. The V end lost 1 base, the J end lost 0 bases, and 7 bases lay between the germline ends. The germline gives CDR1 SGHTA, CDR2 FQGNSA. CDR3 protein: CASSLGGVSYEQYF. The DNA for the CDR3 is TGTGCCAGCAGCTTAGGTGGGGTCTCCTACGAGCAGTACTTC.

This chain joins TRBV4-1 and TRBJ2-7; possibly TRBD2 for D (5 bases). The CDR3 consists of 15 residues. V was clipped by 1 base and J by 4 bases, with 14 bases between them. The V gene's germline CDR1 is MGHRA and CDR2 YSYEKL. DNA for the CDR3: TGCGCCAGCAGCCAAGGCGAGGGAAGTCGATACGAGCAGTACTTC. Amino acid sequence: CASSQGEGSRYEQYF.

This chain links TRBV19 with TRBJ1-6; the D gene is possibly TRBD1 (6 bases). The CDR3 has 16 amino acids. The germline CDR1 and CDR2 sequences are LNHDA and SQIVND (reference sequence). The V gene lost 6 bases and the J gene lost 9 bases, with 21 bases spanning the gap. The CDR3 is CASSMGHSGRLSPLHF. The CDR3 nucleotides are TGTGCCAGTAGCATGGGACACTCCGGGAGGCTTTCACCCCTCCACTTT.

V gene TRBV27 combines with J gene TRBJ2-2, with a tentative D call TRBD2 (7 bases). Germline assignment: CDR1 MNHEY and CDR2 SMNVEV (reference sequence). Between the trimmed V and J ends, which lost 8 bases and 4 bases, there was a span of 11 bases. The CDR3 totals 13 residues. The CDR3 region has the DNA TGTGCCAGCGGGGGGGGCCCCACCGGGGAGCTGTTTTTT. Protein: CASGGGPTGELFF.

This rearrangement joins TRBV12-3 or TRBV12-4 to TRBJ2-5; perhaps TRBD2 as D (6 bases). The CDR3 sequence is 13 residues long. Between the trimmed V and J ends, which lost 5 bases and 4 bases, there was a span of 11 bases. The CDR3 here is CASSVAEGETQYF. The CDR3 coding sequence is TGTGCCAGCAGTGTGGCGGAGGGAGAGACCCAGTACTTC.

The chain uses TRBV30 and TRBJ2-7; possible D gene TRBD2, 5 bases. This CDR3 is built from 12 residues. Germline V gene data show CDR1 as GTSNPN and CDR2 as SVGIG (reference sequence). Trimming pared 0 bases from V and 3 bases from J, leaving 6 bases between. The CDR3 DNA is TGTGCCTGGAGTGTGGCGGGCTACGAGCAGTACTTC. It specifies CAWSVAGYEQYF.

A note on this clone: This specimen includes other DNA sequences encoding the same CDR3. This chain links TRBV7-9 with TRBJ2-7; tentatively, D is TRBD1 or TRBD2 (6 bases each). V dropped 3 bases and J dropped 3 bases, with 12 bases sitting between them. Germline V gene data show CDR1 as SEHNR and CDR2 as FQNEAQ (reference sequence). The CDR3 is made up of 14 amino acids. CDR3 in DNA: TGTGCCAGCAGCTTGTGGGGGGCAGACTACGAGCAGTACTTC. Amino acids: CASSLWGADYEQYF.

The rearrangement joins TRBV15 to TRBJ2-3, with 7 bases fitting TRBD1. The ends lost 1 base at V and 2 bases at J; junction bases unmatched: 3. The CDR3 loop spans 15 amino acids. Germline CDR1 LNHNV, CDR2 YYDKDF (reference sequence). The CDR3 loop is CATSRATGDTDTQYF. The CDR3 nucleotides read TGTGCCACCAGCAGAGCTACAGGGGACACAGATACGCAGTATTTT.

Here the CDR3 reads CASSSGGEWDTEAFF. CDR3 coding DNA: TGCGCCAGCAGCTCAGGGGGTGAGTGGGACACTGAAGCTTTCTTT. The chain has TRBV5-1 and TRBJ1-1; 7 nucleotides agree with TRBD1. Germline V gives CDR1 SGHRS, CDR2 YFSETQ. CDR3 size: 15 residues. Trimming took 3 bases from V and 3 from J; bases not matched to a gene: 8.

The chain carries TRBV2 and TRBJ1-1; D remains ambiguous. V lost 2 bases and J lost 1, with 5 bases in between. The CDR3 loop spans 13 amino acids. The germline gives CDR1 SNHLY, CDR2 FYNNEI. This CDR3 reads CASSERENTEAFF. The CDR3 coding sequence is TGTGCCAGCAGTGAACGGGAGAACACTGAAGCTTTCTTT. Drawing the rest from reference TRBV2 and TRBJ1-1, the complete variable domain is EPEVTQTPSHQVTQMGQEVILRCVPISNHLYFYWYRQILGQKVEFLVSFYNNEISEKSEIFDDQFSVERPDGSNFTLKIRSTKLEDSAMYFCASSERENTEAFFGQGTRLTVV.

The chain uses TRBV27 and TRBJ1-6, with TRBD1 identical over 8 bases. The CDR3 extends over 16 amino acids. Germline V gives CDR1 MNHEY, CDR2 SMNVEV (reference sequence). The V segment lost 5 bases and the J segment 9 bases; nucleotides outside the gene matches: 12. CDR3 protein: CASSPQRTGRSSPLHF. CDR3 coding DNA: TGTGCCAGCAGTCCCCAACGGACAGGGCGAAGTTCACCCCTCCACTTT.

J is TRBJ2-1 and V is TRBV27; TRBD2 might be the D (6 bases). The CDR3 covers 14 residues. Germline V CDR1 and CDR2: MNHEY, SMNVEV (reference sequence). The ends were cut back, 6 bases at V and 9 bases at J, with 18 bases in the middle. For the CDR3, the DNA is TGTGCCAGCAGCAACCTAGCGCCCCCAGTTGAGCAGTTCTTC. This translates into CASSNLAPPVEQFF.